One sample yielded the 13 T cell receptor beta chains listed below, sequenced in a study of T-cell memory formation after mild COVID-19 (dated by TCRdb to the early 2020s). The library was built by means of 5' RACE. For sequencing, an Illumina NovaSeq 6000 was employed. TCRdb passed the public sequencing reads through fastp at Q25 and MiXCR, retaining productive beta sequences. Every CDR3 protein is listed once, alongside the most common genes and DNA of its rows. The sample table lists over 150,000 distinct CDR3 sequences, 10% to 15% of them with a count of one. The ten largest clones add up to 2.5% to 3.5% of the sample. Sequencing input: PBMCs or a T cell subset sorted from them (not recorded which). The receptor set was obtained from a man between 18 and 29 years old who had mild COVID-19 (a few samples of this study predate the infection). The sample titles of this study are shuffled in the database, so cell type and time point are left out; the donor was told from shared clones.

This chain connects TRBV18 to TRBJ1-1, with D possibly TRBD1 on 6 matching bases. Germline-derived CDR1 and CDR2 are KGHSH and LQKENI. The CDR3 spans 17 residues. The V gene lost 0 bases and the J gene lost 0 bases, with 14 bases spanning the gap. In nucleotides, the CDR3 is TGTGCCAGCTCACCACCGGGGGGAGGGGGAATGAACACTGAAGCTTTCTTT. The encoded protein is CASSPPGGGGMNTEAFF.

In its sample, this clonotype was seen a few times. The chain uses TRBV19 and TRBJ2-7; 11 nucleotides align to TRBD1. The V gene end was trimmed by 5 bases and the J gene end by 4 bases; junction bases not matched to a gene: 7. The CDR3 length is 15 residues. CDR1 is LNHDA, CDR2 SQIVND, per germline (reference sequence). The CDR3 spells CASSQWTGGAYEQYF. The DNA of the CDR3 is TGTGCCAGTAGTCAATGGACAGGGGGCGCGTACGAGCAGTACTTC.

The DNA for the CDR3 is TGTGCCAGCAGCGCTACAGGGGGCTATGGCTACACCTTC. Encoded protein: CASSATGGYGYTF. This chain uses TRBV7-2 with TRBJ1-2; 8 bases agree with TRBD1. J lost 4 bases, V lost 5 bases, and 3 bases had no gene match. The CDR3 length is 13 residues. Germline CDR1 is SGHTA and CDR2 is FQGNSA.

This clonotype was seen at least ten times. This chain joins TRBV7-9 and TRBJ2-5, with D perhaps matching TRBD1 (6 bases). The germline gives CDR1 SEHNR, CDR2 FQNEAQ (reference sequence). Trimming removed 3 bases from V and 5 bases from J, with 22 bases in between. CDR3 length: 17 amino acids. The CDR3 sequence: CASSFPRQDPLRETQYF. The CDR3 nucleotides are TGTGCCAGCAGCTTTCCGAGACAGGACCCCCTCAGGGAGACCCAGTACTTC. The full variable domain, in which reference TRBV7-9 and TRBJ2-5 provide the parts outside the CDR3, is DTGVSQNPRHKITKRGQNVTFRCDPISEHNRLYWYRQTLGQGPEFLTYFQNEAQLEKSRLLSDRFSAERPKGSFSTLEIQRTEQGDSAMYLCASSFPRQDPLRETQYFGPGTRLLVL.

This clonotype was seen a handful of times. The chain uses TRBV21-1 and TRBJ1-2. TRBV21-1 is annotated as a pseudogene. The CDR3 has 15 amino acids. In DNA form, the CDR3 reads TGTGCCAGCCCACTGGTTAGCTCTACGGTTCGTGGCTACACCTTC. Translation: CASPLVSSTVRGYTF.

This clonotype was observed a handful of times. J is TRBJ1-1 and V is TRBV5-1; TRBD1 aligns across 9 bases. The ends lost 4 bases at V and 4 bases at J; junction bases unmatched: 2. The CDR3 totals 13 residues. In germline, CDR1 is SGHRS, CDR2 YFSETQ. CDR3 sequence reads: CASSTGQGTEAFF. The CDR3 nucleotides read TGCGCCAGCAGCACGGGACAGGGCACTGAAGCTTTCTTT.

This clonotype was seen more than once but under ten times. The chain is built from TRBV3-1 and TRBJ1-2, with D possibly being TRBD1 (6 bases). The ends were cut back, 3 bases at V and 3 bases at J, with 8 bases in the middle. The germline CDR1 and CDR2 sequences are LGHDT and YNNKEL (reference sequence). CDR3 length: 13 residues. CDR3 bases: TGTGCCAGCAGCCAGGGGGCTTACTATGGCTACACCTTC. Translation gives CASSQGAYYGYTF.

This clonotype was recorded a few times. V gene TRBV12-3 or TRBV12-4 combines with J gene TRBJ1-2, with 10 nucleotides matching TRBD1. Trimming at V came to 5 bases and at J to 4 bases, leaving 7 bases not matched to a gene. The CDR3 runs to 15 residues. This CDR3 reads CASSLSTGGSYGYTF. The CDR3 DNA sequence: TGTGCCAGCAGTCTATCGACAGGGGGCTCCTATGGCTACACCTTC.

The chain employs TRBV28 and TRBJ2-5; 8 bases match TRBD1. With 5 bases clipped from V and 5 bases from J, the junction kept 10 bases outside the gene matches. The CDR3 consists of 15 residues. Per the germline V gene, CDR1 is MDHEN and CDR2 is SYDVKM. The CDR3 DNA reads as TGTGCCAGCAGTGGGCCACAGGGGGTGGGGGAGACCCAGTACTTC. Its protein is CASSGPQGVGETQYF.

The V call is TRBV24-1, the J call TRBJ1-5; D possibly corresponds to TRBD1 (5 bases). Trimming left V 1 base short and J 6 bases short, with 6 bases between. Per the germline V gene, CDR1 is KGHDR and CDR2 is SFDVKD. The CDR3 extends over 13 amino acids. The CDR3 loop is CATSDFGGQPQHF. CDR3 sequence (DNA): TGTGCCACCAGTGATTTCGGGGGTCAGCCCCAGCATTTT.

This clonotype showed up many times. The chain recombines TRBV6-5 with TRBJ2-5, with 9 positions matching TRBD1. The germline V gene encodes CDR1 MNHEY and CDR2 SVGAGI. CDR3 length: 14 amino acids. With 5 bases clipped from V and 4 bases from J, the junction kept 5 bases outside the gene matches. Written as DNA, the CDR3 is TGTGCCAGCAGTAGGGGACAGGGTCGAGAGACCCAGTACTTC. Its protein is CASSRGQGRETQYF.

This clonotype was recorded a few times. CDR3 sequence reads: CASSFTGAYTEAFF. CDR3 DNA sequence: TGTGCCAGCAGCTTCACAGGGGCGTACACTGAAGCTTTCTTT. The chain uses TRBV7-9 and TRBJ1-1; 7 nucleotides match TRBD1. Germline V gives CDR1 SEHNR, CDR2 FQNEAQ (reference sequence). J was trimmed by 3 bases and V by 3 bases; bases with no gene match: 4. There are 14 residues in the CDR3.

This clonotype was counted once. The V call is TRBV14, the J call TRBJ1-1; unclear D gene. The V gene lost 3 bases and the J gene lost 0 bases, with 14 bases spanning the gap. The CDR3 has 16 residues. From germline, CDR1 is SGHDN and CDR2 FVKESK. For the CDR3, the DNA is TGTGCCAGCAGCCACGGAACCGGGAAAATGAACACTGAAGCTTTCTTT. This gives the protein CASSHGTGKMNTEAFF.